This TCR beta chain was sequenced in a study of beta chain features in type 1 diabetes (dated by TCRdb to the late 2010s). Study-level background: Mean age, gender distribution, total cell number and subset yield were not different between patients and healthy donors. A total of about 100,000,000 sorted cells were examined across all samples, and RNA yield correlated strongly with the number of cells per subset. The study compared TCRB repertoires of sorted circulating CD4+ T cell subsets between recently diagnosed type 1 diabetes patients and matched healthy donors. Regulatory and stem cell-like memory subsets were isolated from only 8 patients and about eight healthy donors, whereas naive and central memory subsets came from all 30 or so donors. Here is what the overall study found, with its caveats: Naive, central memory and regulatory TCRB repertoires appeared more similar among patients than among healthy donors. Only small numbers of individuals were included in the HLA sub-analyses, which left unresolved whether HLA type had any influence on TCRB rearrangement. At VDJ recombination sites, patients with type 1 diabetes made fewer insertions and deleted more nucleotides, a pattern implying thymic rearrangement abnormalities. Shorter templates might have been favored by PCR, but patient and control samples were amplified and corrected together, so both groups would have been affected equally by any skew. Type 1 diabetes patients showed a moderate but significant shortening of TCRB CDR3 length in all four CD4+ subsets. Because cDNA rather than genomic DNA was sequenced, highly expressing activated cells could have been over-represented, although no difference in activation and CD3 levels was found between groups.

The CDR3, from cysteine to phenylalanine, totals 17 residues. Left in the record is the CDR3 DNA by itself, 51 bases read in frame from the first base. CDR1 and CDR2 are read off the germline V gene as SGHTA and FQGNSA. Cut back by 0 bases and 4 bases, the V and J ends lie 15 bases apart. Remarks on this clone: This clone's antigen is unknown. No clone much larger than this one lies a single base away; base qualities are absent.

All of the isolated RNA was reverse transcribed with the High Capacity cDNA Reverse Transcription Kit, so expressed TCRB transcripts were sequenced. Naive, central memory and regulatory T cell samples underwent deep immunoSEQ sequencing, averaging around 4 million total reads per sample. Sorted cells were lysed in RLT buffer, and RNA was extracted using DNase-treated RNeasy Micro or Mini kits according to cell number. Each cell subset was processed on its own to prevent cross-contamination, while patient and healthy donor samples were processed together. TCRB sequences were amplified from cDNA with the immunoSEQ multiplex PCR, producing 87-bp fragments spanning the CDR3 region. The amplicons were sequenced using the Illumina HiSeq platform. For the original study's pipeline: PCR bias was corrected computationally using synthetic template baselines, and reads within Hamming distance 2 were collapsed, with unmergeable singletons discarded. Reads were aligned against IMGT to assign V, D and J genes, CDR3 length and insertions or deletions at six rearrangement sites. Within each subset, clonotype counts were normalized to sorted cell number, and only after that were true diversity and Gini coefficients computed with the tcR R package. The overlap coefficient, calculated on TCRB nucleotide sequences, was used to quantify repertoire sharing. TCRdb provides this immuneACCESS table in a form limited to in-frame rearrangements. Some clones are lacking; in checked studies, under half of them reflect an unresolved V gene, and why the rest are absent is not known. The DNA gave D and trimming, while V, J and clone size come from that table. The sample table shows 250,000 to 350,000 clones, and 14% are seen once. In total, the top ten clones hold about 6.6% of the sample.

A single peripheral blood draw of 95 to 150 mL on average was collected from each donor into heparinised tubes. Using a panel that included CD45RO, CCR7, CD25, CD127, CD95 and CD27, naive, central memory, regulatory and stem cell-like memory CD4+ T cells were sorted on a BD FACSAria II. Purity was above 98% for every sorted population. PBMCs were separated immediately by Lymphoprep density gradient centrifugation and were stained directly, without being cultured. So that batch effects would be minimized, each experiment stained and sorted samples in pairs, pairing one healthy donor with one patient.

Sequenced sample: central memory CD4+ T cells from blood. This chain joins TRBV7-2 to TRBJ1-4, with TRBD1 as a weak D call on 5 bases. The sequence came from a man younger than 45 in good health. The sequenced DNA is TGTGCCAGCAGCTTAGCTGGGGCCCCACTTCATAATGAAAAACTGTTTTTT. Translated, this is CASSLAGAPLHNEKLFF.